Shown below are 30 T cell receptor beta chains from a single sample sequenced in a study of T cells in Graves' hyperthyroidism and ophthalmopathy. There were TCR beta CDR3 regions amplified from RNA transcripts. Primed by the HTBI set, a first-round RT-PCR was run on the TCR CDR3. TCRdb independently ran MiXCR on the multiplex PCR reads; one entry per CDR3 protein. The sample has about 340,000 distinct CDR3 sequences, 15% to 20% seen once. Material: blood. The receptor source for this set is a woman aged 45 to 65 with Graves' hyperthyroidism.

The chain links TRBV7-9 to TRBJ2-6; 8 positions match TRBD2. Germline-derived CDR1 and CDR2 are SEHNR and FQNEAQ (reference sequence). After removal of 5 bases from V and 5 bases from J, the junction contained 8 bases not matched to a gene. This CDR3 has 16 residues. CDR3 loop: CASSIREGAWANVLTF. In DNA form, the CDR3 reads TGTGCCAGCAGCATACGGGAGGGCGCATGGGCCAACGTCCTGACTTTC.

This clonotype was seen ten or more times. The chain combines TRBV12-3 or TRBV12-4 with TRBJ1-1; D remains unclear. V lost 5 bases, J lost 0 bases, and 19 bases lay in between. The CDR3 covers 17 residues. The CDR3 here is CASSGALPGSLNTEAFF. Here the CDR3 DNA reads TGTGCCAGCAGTGGTGCGCTGCCAGGCTCTCTGAACACTGAAGCTTTCTTT.

There are many counts of this clonotype. The chain combines TRBV29-1 with TRBJ2-3, with D tentatively TRBD2 (6 bases). The CDR3 has 14 residues. Germline V CDR1 and CDR2: SQVTM, ANQGSEA. V was trimmed by 1 base and J by 0 bases, leaving 8 bases between them. This CDR3 is CSVEGGESTDTQYF. CDR3 sequence (DNA): TGCAGCGTTGAAGGCGGGGAGAGCACAGATACGCAGTATTTT.

Turning to this clonotype: One end of the junction is discordant with germline, which a read error may explain. The V call is TRBV3-1, the J call TRBJ2-2; D unresolved. Germline loops: CDR1 LGHDT, CDR2 YNNKEL (reference sequence). The CDR3 loop spans 13 amino acids. The CDR3 reads CVSSQDVVRELFF. The CDR3 nucleotides read TGTGTCAGCAGCCAAGACGTGGTTCGGGAGCTGTTTTTT.

This clonotype was seen repeatedly, ten times or more. The chain links TRBV5-6 to TRBJ2-6; D not resolved. Trimming stripped 4 bases from V and 2 bases from J, with 13 bases between. The CDR3 runs 16 residues. Germline values: CDR1 SGHDT, CDR2 YYEEEE. CDR3 nucleotides: TGTGCCAGCAGCATGGGCGGAGTGGCTGGGGCCAACGTCCTGACTTTC. It specifies CASSMGGVAGANVLTF.

This clonotype appeared a few times. The V and J genes are TRBV7-9 and TRBJ1-1; no clear D gene. CDR1 is SEHNR and CDR2 is FQNEAQ in the germline V gene (reference sequence). The germline V and J ends were trimmed by 3 bases and 11 bases, with 13 bases remaining between them. The CDR3 has 12 residues. CDR3: CASSLPGLGAFF. The DNA of the CDR3 is TGTGCCAGCAGCTTGCCGGGGTTGGGGGCTTTCTTT.

This clonotype was seen a few times. The chain uses TRBV6-1 and TRBJ2-3, with 14 bases lining up with TRBD2. This CDR3 region has 15 residues. The ends lost 8 bases at V and 5 bases at J; junction bases unmatched: 6. The V gene's germline CDR1 is MNHNS and CDR2 SASEGT. CDR3 sequence reads: CASATSGGGRDTQYF. CDR3 DNA sequence: TGTGCCAGCGCGACTAGCGGGGGGGGGAGAGATACGCAGTATTTT.

This clonotype was observed at least ten times. This chain links TRBV28 with TRBJ1-2; D gene uncertain. The ends were cut back, 2 bases at V and 3 bases at J, with 4 bases in the middle. This CDR3 comprises 12 residues. Per germline, CDR1 MDHEN and CDR2 SYDVKM. In DNA, the CDR3 is TGTGCCAGCAGTTTACGGGACTATGGCTACACCTTC. This translates into CASSLRDYGYTF.

This clonotype has more than one count but fewer than ten. The CDR3 here is CATSDPTGFEQFF. The CDR3 DNA is TGTGCCACCAGTGACCCCACAGGATTTGAGCAGTTCTTC. The V call is TRBV24-1, the J call TRBJ2-1, with D possibly matching TRBD1 (5 bases). The CDR3 sequence is 13 residues long. CDR1 is KGHDR, CDR2 SFDVKD, per germline. V was pared by 4 bases and J by 9 bases, with 12 bases between.

This clonotype was counted between two and nine times. CDR3 sequence (DNA): TGTGCCAGCGAGGGGTGGGGTACACAAGAGACCCAGTACTTC. This gives the protein CASEGWGTQETQYF. The chain combines TRBV25-1 with TRBJ2-5; the D gene could be TRBD1 or TRBD2 (5 bases each). CDR1 is MGHDK and CDR2 is SYGVNS in the germline V gene. The CDR3 has 14 residues. V was cut by 8 bases and J by 2 bases, with 15 bases left in between.

This clonotype was picked up a small number of times. The J gene is TRBJ1-6, the V gene TRBV28; a weak D match, TRBD1 (5 bases). The V end lost 6 bases, the J end lost 0 bases, and 9 bases lay between the germline ends. CDR3 length: 15 amino acids. Germline V gene sequence: CDR1 MDHEN, CDR2 SYDVKM. This CDR3 reads CASRGGNSYNSPLHF. The CDR3 nucleotides are TGTGCCAGCAGGGGGGGGAACTCCTATAATTCACCCCTCCACTTT.

V is TRBV4-1 and J is TRBJ2-1, with D perhaps assigned TRBD1 or TRBD2 (5 bases each). This CDR3 contains 14 residues. The ends were cut back, 5 bases at V and 7 bases at J, with 15 bases in the middle. Germline CDR1 MGHRA, CDR2 YSYEKL. DNA for the CDR3: TGCGCCAGCAGCTGGTGGGGGATTGGGAATGAGCAGTTCTTC. Its translation: CASSWWGIGNEQFF.

J is TRBJ2-3 and V is TRBV3-1; D may be TRBD2 (6 bases). Trimming stripped 0 bases from V and 9 bases from J, with 16 bases between. Germline lookup yields CDR1 LGHDT and CDR2 YNNKEL (reference sequence). The CDR3 has 15 residues. The chain's CDR3 is CASSQDLVAGGTQYF. The CDR3 DNA sequence: TGTGCCAGCAGCCAAGATCTGGTAGCTGGAGGGACGCAGTATTTT.

J is TRBJ1-2 and V is TRBV10-3; 7 nucleotides align to TRBD1. V shed 3 bases and J 4 bases; nucleotides not matched to a gene: 8. CDR3 length: 15 residues. Looked up from germline, CDR1 is ENHRY and CDR2 is SYGVKD. Here the CDR3 DNA reads TGTGCCATCAGTGATGACAGGGTTCGGAGCTATGGCTACACCTTC. Encoded protein: CAISDDRVRSYGYTF.

The table lists this clonotype with many counts. This sequence joins TRBV3-1 and TRBJ1-2; D may be TRBD1 (5 bases). V dropped 0 bases and J dropped 7 bases, with 9 bases sitting between them. The length of the CDR3 is 13 residues. Germline lookup yields CDR1 LGHDT and CDR2 YNNKEL (reference sequence). As DNA, the CDR3 is TGTGCCAGCAGCCAAGATCGGGGGTCTGGCTACACCTTC. Protein product: CASSQDRGSGYTF.

The chain couples TRBV6-1 to TRBJ2-1, with TRBD2 matching 7 bases. There are 14 residues in the CDR3. With 10 bases clipped from V and 8 bases from J, the junction kept 14 bases outside the gene matches. Germline V CDR1 and CDR2: MNHNS, SASEGT. The CDR3 is CATQTRGGLDEQFF. The CDR3 DNA sequence: TGTGCCACCCAGACTAGGGGAGGGTTGGATGAGCAGTTCTTC.

The gene calls are TRBV12-3 or TRBV12-4 and TRBJ1-2, with D perhaps matching TRBD1 (6 bases). V gave up 7 bases and J gave up 5 bases, with 17 bases separating them. The CDR3 runs to 14 residues. This CDR3 is CASTPPNRVYGYTF. CDR3 sequence (DNA): TGTGCCAGCACCCCACCCAACAGGGTGTATGGCTACACCTTC.

The sample holds a few counts of this clonotype. The chain couples TRBV11-3 to TRBJ2-3; 9 bases are shared with TRBD2. Losses at the gene ends were 0 bases for V and 2 bases for J; bases not matched to a gene: 12. Germline CDR1 is SGHNT and CDR2 is YENEEA. The CDR3 loop spans 19 amino acids. CDR3 amino acids: CASSLDLPPVAGATDTQYF. The CDR3 DNA is TGTGCCAGCAGCTTAGACCTCCCCCCGGTAGCGGGAGCCACAGATACGCAGTATTTT.

The chain uses TRBV3-1 and TRBJ1-4; TRBD1 matches 10 bases. Per the germline V gene, CDR1 is LGHDT and CDR2 is YNNKEL (reference sequence). This CDR3 is 15 amino acids long. The ends lost 4 bases at V and 7 bases at J; junction bases unmatched: 6. CDR3 loop: CASSLPGQGFEKLFF. The DNA of the CDR3 is TGTGCCAGCAGCCTGCCGGGACAGGGGTTTGAAAAACTGTTTTTT.

This clonotype came up a few times. The chain joins TRBV29-1 to TRBJ2-1; 9 nucleotides line up with TRBD2. J gave up 4 bases and V 7 bases, and 8 bases lay outside the gene matches. The CDR3 extends over 14 amino acids. Germline values: CDR1 SQVTM, CDR2 ANQGSEA. The CDR3 nucleotides read TGCAGCGCGATCCCCAGCGGGAGGTACAATGAGCAGTTCTTC. Protein: CSAIPSGRYNEQFF.

This clonotype was seen repeatedly, ten times or more. The chain is built from TRBV6-6 and TRBJ1-2, with D possibly being TRBD1 (6 bases). V lost 2 bases, J lost 5 bases, and 18 bases lay in between. CDR1 is MNHNY, CDR2 SVGAGI, per germline (reference sequence). The CDR3 sequence is 16 residues long. CDR3 in amino acids: CASSYLGTSSPYGYTF. In DNA form, the CDR3 reads TGTGCCAGCAGTTACCTCGGGACATCTTCTCCTTATGGCTACACCTTC.

This clonotype turned up a few times. V is TRBV14 and J is TRBJ2-5; D is possibly TRBD2 (5 bases). Germline CDR1 is SGHDN and CDR2 is FVKESK. This CDR3 comprises 16 residues. V was shortened by 1 base and J by 1 base, with 13 bases between the two germline ends. CDR3 coding DNA: TGTGCCAGCAGCCAAGGCTTAGGCGGGCTCCAAGAGACCCAGTACTTC. Amino acids: CASSQGLGGLQETQYF.

This clonotype appeared a few times. J is TRBJ2-7 and V is TRBV19; 7 nucleotides match TRBD1. Looked up from germline, CDR1 is LNHDA and CDR2 is SQIVND (reference sequence). Trimming removed 6 bases from V and 3 bases from J; junction bases left unmatched: 14. The CDR3 runs 16 residues. DNA of the CDR3: TGTGCCAGTAGGAAGACAGGGCGGGCCTCCAGCTACGAGCAGTACTTC. Its translation: CASRKTGRASSYEQYF.

This rearrangement joins TRBV12-5 to TRBJ1-2; D is undetermined. CDR1 LGHNT and CDR2 FRNRAP come from the germline V gene. The CDR3 length is 14 residues. Trimming stripped 3 bases from V and 3 bases from J, with 11 bases between. The CDR3 coding sequence is TGTGCTAGTGGTTTAGGTGACGGTCACTATGGCTACACCTTC. Residues: CASGLGDGHYGYTF.

The V call is TRBV12-3 or TRBV12-4, the J call TRBJ2-3, with a possible D match to TRBD1 (6 bases). This CDR3 contains 15 residues. V dropped 6 bases and J dropped 5 bases, with 18 bases sitting between them. The CDR3 reads CASRPTKQGLDTQYF. As DNA, the CDR3 is TGTGCCAGCAGACCTACGAAACAGGGTCTAGATACGCAGTATTTT.

CDR3 protein: CSARDSRQAPNEKLFF. DNA for the CDR3: TGCAGTGCTAGAGATTCCCGACAGGCTCCTAATGAAAAACTGTTTTTT. The chain couples TRBV20-1 to TRBJ1-4, with D possibly matching TRBD1 (6 bases). The CDR3 spans 16 residues. Germline V gives CDR1 DFQATT, CDR2 SNEGSKA (reference sequence). With 0 bases removed from V and 3 bases from J, the gap between germline ends came to 14 bases.

This clonotype was seen more than once but under ten times. The rearrangement links TRBV28 to TRBJ1-2, with D hard to call. The CDR3 consists of 15 residues. Germline values: CDR1 MDHEN, CDR2 SYDVKM. The ends were cut back, 1 base at V and 5 bases at J, with 14 bases in the middle. The DNA for the CDR3 is TGTGCCAGCAGTTTATTAAGGGCCTCCGGATATGGCTACACCTTC. Its translation: CASSLLRASGYGYTF.

This clonotype was observed a few times. The V and J genes are TRBV6-6 and TRBJ1-4; 7 bases fit TRBD1. Germline V gene sequence: CDR1 MNHNY, CDR2 SVGAGI (reference sequence). Trimming at V came to 2 bases and at J to 2 bases, leaving 2 bases not matched to a gene. The length of the CDR3 is 15 residues. CDR3 sequence reads: CASSYRGRTNEKLFF. CDR3 DNA: TGTGCCAGCAGTTACAGGGGGCGGACTAATGAAAAACTGTTTTTT.

The V call is TRBV3-1, the J call TRBJ1-3; maybe TRBD1 (6 bases). There are 17 residues in the CDR3. Germline V gives CDR1 LGHDT, CDR2 YNNKEL (reference sequence). Trimming left V 5 bases short and J 0 bases short, with 17 bases between. DNA of the CDR3: TGTGCCAGCAGCTCAAACCCCAGGGGCCTCTCTGGAAACACCATATATTTT. Translation gives CASSSNPRGLSGNTIYF.

This clonotype was recorded many times. V usage is TRBV20-1 and J usage is TRBJ2-1; 10 bases match TRBD1. Germline trimming cut 6 bases from V and 6 bases from J; bases unmatched to any gene: 2. Germline V gives CDR1 DFQATT, CDR2 SNEGSKA (reference sequence). The CDR3 has 12 amino acids. The CDR3 nucleotides are TGCAGTGCGCGGACAGGGGGCAATGAGCAGTTCTTC. Residues: CSARTGGNEQFF.